The 23 T cell receptor beta chains below all came from one sample that was sequenced in a study of control samples from healthy donors and cancer patients. Produced via immunoSEQ multiplex PCR; TCRdb's table is partial and in-frame only. Seen here are fewer than 200,000 clones, 96% observed once, and the top ten hold about 0.94%. The sample comprised blood. The receptor set was obtained from a woman aged 25 to 39 in good health.

The chain joins TRBV3-1 (or the pseudogene TRBV3-2) to TRBJ2-7; no definite D call. The CDR3 sequence is 14 residues long. Trimming removed 0 bases from V and 3 bases from J, with 9 bases in between. The germline V gene encodes CDR1 LGHDT and CDR2 YNNKEL (reference sequence). The CDR3, as DNA: TGTGCCAGCAGCCAAGACGGAAACAGCTACGAGCAGTACTTC. It is translated as CASSQDGNSYEQYF.

V is TRBV30 and J is TRBJ2-3; D ambiguous. The V gene's germline CDR1 is GTSNPN and CDR2 SVGIG (reference sequence). The CDR3 is 14 residues long. V shed 3 bases and J shed 1 base, with 11 bases lying between them. CDR3 in DNA: TGTGCCTGGAGCGAACCGGTGGGCACAGATACGCAGTATTTT. Encoded protein: CAWSEPVGTDTQYF.

V usage is TRBV5-4 and J usage is TRBJ2-1, with TRBD2 identical over 8 bases. The CDR3 is made up of 15 amino acids. Trimming removed 0 bases from V and 5 bases from J; junction bases left unmatched: 4. Germline V gene sequence: CDR1 SGHNT, CDR2 YYREEE (reference sequence). CDR3 coding DNA: TGTGCCAGCAGCTTGGATAGCGGGGTCCACAATGAGCAGTTCTTC. As protein: CASSLDSGVHNEQFF.

CDR3 in amino acids: CATSDLARGFYNSNQPQHF. CDR3 sequence (DNA): TGTGCCACCAGTGACCTAGCTAGGGGGTTTTATAATAGCAATCAGCCCCAGCATTTT. The chain joins TRBV24-1 to TRBJ1-5; the D gene is possibly TRBD1 (6 bases). Trimming took 4 bases from V and 0 from J, leaving 21 bases between them. The CDR3 sequence is 19 residues long. Germline V gives CDR1 KGHDR, CDR2 SFDVKD.

The chain links TRBV12-3 or TRBV12-4 to TRBJ2-4; D uncertain. The CDR3 length is 13 residues. Trimming shortened V by 5 bases and J by 6 bases, and 11 bases separated the two germline ends. The CDR3 is CASSPDLLNIQYF. Here the CDR3 DNA reads TGTGCCAGCAGTCCCGACCTACTAAACATTCAGTACTTC.

The chain is built from TRBV19 and TRBJ2-7; D ambiguous. The CDR3 is 15 residues long. The V end was cut by 2 bases, the J end by 2 bases, with 13 bases between. CDR1 LNHDA and CDR2 SQIVND come from the germline V gene (reference sequence). This CDR3 is CASSIFPDGAYEQYF. Written as DNA, the CDR3 is TGTGCCAGTAGTATATTTCCCGACGGAGCCTACGAGCAGTACTTC.

The chain is built from TRBV6-5 and TRBJ1-5; D not resolved. In germline, CDR1 is MNHEY, CDR2 SVGAGI. V lost 3 bases and J lost 5, with 11 bases in between. The CDR3 has 14 amino acids. DNA for the CDR3: TGTGCCAGCAGTTATTCCGGTTTCTATCAGCCCCAGCATTTT. It translates to CASSYSGFYQPQHF.

This chain connects TRBV28 to TRBJ1-4; tentatively, D is TRBD1 (5 bases). The CDR3 extends over 15 amino acids. The germline V gene has CDR1 MDHEN and CDR2 SYDVKM. V was cut by 3 bases and J by 8 bases, with 16 bases left in between. The CDR3 sequence: CASSFRDGGREKLFF. CDR3 nucleotide sequence: TGTGCCAGCAGTTTCAGGGACGGGGGTAGGGAAAAACTGTTTTTT.

This clone was detected once. The chain uses TRBV2 and TRBJ2-1; weak D call: TRBD1 (5 bases). Trimming took off 3 bases at V and 6 bases at J, with 9 bases between the two ends. Germline CDR1 SNHLY, CDR2 FYNNEI. This CDR3 has 13 amino acids. The CDR3 protein is CASSERTTNEQFF. The CDR3 bases are TGTGCCAGCAGTGAGCGGACAACCAATGAGCAGTTCTTC.

The chain carries TRBV6-1 and TRBJ2-2; the match to TRBD1 covers 9 bases. CDR3 length: 16 residues. V shed 4 bases, J shed 5 bases, and the junction held 8 bases outside the gene matches. The germline V gene has CDR1 MNHNS and CDR2 SASEGT. The CDR3 is CASSVFDRGGTGELFF. The CDR3 DNA is TGTGCCAGCAGTGTTTTTGACAGGGGGGGGACCGGGGAGCTGTTTTTT.

Worth noting for this clone: Other DNA sequences in this specimen translate into the identical CDR3. The CDR3 loop reads CASSLTGGRTEAFF. The DNA of the CDR3 is TGTGCCAGCAGTTTGACAGGGGGCCGGACTGAAGCTTTCTTT. This chain connects TRBV28 to TRBJ1-1, with 10 bases identical to TRBD1. Germline V gene data show CDR1 as MDHEN and CDR2 as SYDVKM. The CDR3 runs to 14 residues. After removal of 3 bases from V and 5 bases from J, the junction contained 3 bases not matched to a gene.

The chain links TRBV5-8 to TRBJ2-2; the D call may be TRBD1 or TRBD2 (5 bases each). There are 15 residues in the CDR3. Trimming pared 4 bases from V and 1 base from J, leaving 11 bases between. The V gene's germline CDR1 is SGHTS and CDR2 YDEGEE. In DNA form, the CDR3 reads TGTGCCAGCAGCCCGAGGGGAAAGAACACCGGGGAGCTGTTTTTT. Amino acids: CASSPRGKNTGELFF.

J is TRBJ1-2 and V is TRBV5-1; 9 bases are a match to TRBD1. The V gene's germline CDR1 is SGHRS and CDR2 YFSETQ. V dropped 1 base and J dropped 8; count of bases not matched to a gene: 9. This CDR3 comprises 15 residues. CDR3 residues: CASSLYVGQGGGYTF. In DNA, the CDR3 is TGCGCCAGCAGCTTGTACGTGGGACAGGGAGGAGGCTACACCTTC.

CDR3 sequence reads: CASSTGTSGGAEFF. CDR3 DNA sequence: TGCGCCAGCAGCACCGGGACTAGCGGGGGGGCCGAGTTCTTC. V gene TRBV5-1 combines with J gene TRBJ2-1, with TRBD2 matching over 16 bases. The V and J ends lost 4 bases and 14 bases, in that order; junction bases with no gene match: 6. Germline V gene sequence: CDR1 SGHRS, CDR2 YFSETQ. The CDR3 contains 14 residues. Full variable domain (remainder filled in from reference TRBV5-1 and TRBJ2-1): KAGVTQTPRYLIKTRGQQVTLSCSPISGHRSVSWYQQTPGQGLQFLFEYFSETQRNKGNFPGRFSGRQFSNSRSEMNVSTLELGDSALYLCASSTGTSGGAEFFGPGTRLTVL.

The chain is built from TRBV11-2 and TRBJ1-1; 7 nucleotides line up with TRBD1. The CDR3 is 11 residues long. The ends lost 8 bases at V and 8 bases at J; junction bases unmatched: 5. The germline CDR1 and CDR2 sequences are SGHAT and FQNNGV. The CDR3 bases are TGTGCCAGCCTACGCAGGGGGGAAGCTTTCTTT. Protein: CASLRRGEAFF.

The V and J genes are TRBV5-5 and TRBJ1-3; the D is unclear. The CDR3 covers 11 residues. CDR1 and CDR2 from the germline V gene are SGHKS and YYEKEE (reference sequence). Trimming shortened V by 3 bases and J by 3 bases, and 1 base separated the two germline ends. The DNA of the CDR3 is TGTGCCAGCAGCTATGGAAACACCATATATTTT. It is translated as CASSYGNTIYF. The full variable domain, its missing parts supplied by reference TRBV5-5 and TRBJ1-3, is DAGVTQSPTHLIKTRGQQVTLRCSPISGHKSVSWYQQVLGQGPQFIFQYYEKEERGRGNFPDRFSARQFPNYSSELNVNALLLGDSALYLCASSYGNTIYFGEGSWLTVV.

The CDR3 spells CASSVGPSGRAGSYNEQFF. The CDR3, as DNA: TGTGCCAGCAGCGTAGGACCTAGCGGGAGGGCTGGTTCCTACAATGAGCAGTTCTTC. The chain joins TRBV9 to TRBJ2-1, with TRBD2 matching over 12 bases. The junction had 8 bases not matched to a gene; V was cut back by 0 bases and J by 1 base. CDR3 length equals 19 residues. Germline V gene data show CDR1 as SGDLS and CDR2 as YYNGEE.

The chain is built from TRBV2 and TRBJ2-7; no clear D. Trimming shortened V by 7 bases and J by 0 bases, and 13 bases separated the two germline ends. Germline values: CDR1 SNHLY, CDR2 FYNNEI. The CDR3 consists of 14 residues. The CDR3, as DNA: TGTGCCAGCAATCAGGATCTGACCTCCTACGAGCAGTACTTC. This encodes CASNQDLTSYEQYF.

This chain links TRBV5-4 with TRBJ2-7, with a possible D match to TRBD2 (5 bases). V was pared by 4 bases and J by 4 bases, with 15 bases between. The CDR3 covers 14 residues. Germline loops: CDR1 SGHNT, CDR2 YYREEE (reference sequence). Here the CDR3 reads CASSHSGRAYEQYF. The CDR3 DNA sequence: TGTGCCAGCAGCCACTCTGGGCGGGCGTACGAGCAGTACTTC.

The chain uses TRBV5-1 and TRBJ2-7; 8 nucleotides agree with TRBD1. Germline loops: CDR1 SGHRS, CDR2 YFSETQ. V trimming: 0 bases; J trimming: 3 bases; junction bases outside the gene matches: 5. There are 15 residues in the CDR3. CDR3 sequence reads: CASSLAQGANYEQYF. The DNA of the CDR3 is TGCGCCAGCAGCTTGGCCCAGGGGGCCAACTACGAGCAGTACTTC.

The genes are TRBV7-9 and TRBJ2-7, with D maybe TRBD2 (6 bases). The CDR3 length is 17 residues. Trimming took off 5 bases at V and 0 bases at J, with 20 bases between the two ends. From germline, CDR1 is SEHNR and CDR2 FQNEAQ (reference sequence). CDR3 DNA sequence: TGTGCCAGCAGCCCGGGACTTTTCGCGCCCCTCTCCTACGAGCAGTACTTC. The encoded protein is CASSPGLFAPLSYEQYF.

This chain joins TRBV5-8 and TRBJ1-6; TRBD1 is a possible D gene (5 bases). The germline gives CDR1 SGHTS, CDR2 YDEGEE. V was shortened by 3 bases and J by 10 bases, with 17 bases between the two germline ends. The CDR3 is 15 residues long. This chain's CDR3 is CASSSWGRRESPLHF. The CDR3 DNA reads TGTGCCAGCAGCTCTTGGGGACGGAGGGAATCACCCCTCCACTTT.

The chain links TRBV30 to TRBJ2-7, with D possibly being TRBD1 (6 bases). The CDR3 runs to 14 residues. Germline V gene lookup returns CDR1 GTSNPN and CDR2 SVGIG (reference sequence). With 0 bases removed from V and 4 bases from J, the gap between germline ends came to 13 bases. The CDR3 region has the DNA TGTGCCTGGAGTGTTGTTGGGGGCAGTTACGAGCAGTACTTC. It codes for CAWSVVGGSYEQYF.